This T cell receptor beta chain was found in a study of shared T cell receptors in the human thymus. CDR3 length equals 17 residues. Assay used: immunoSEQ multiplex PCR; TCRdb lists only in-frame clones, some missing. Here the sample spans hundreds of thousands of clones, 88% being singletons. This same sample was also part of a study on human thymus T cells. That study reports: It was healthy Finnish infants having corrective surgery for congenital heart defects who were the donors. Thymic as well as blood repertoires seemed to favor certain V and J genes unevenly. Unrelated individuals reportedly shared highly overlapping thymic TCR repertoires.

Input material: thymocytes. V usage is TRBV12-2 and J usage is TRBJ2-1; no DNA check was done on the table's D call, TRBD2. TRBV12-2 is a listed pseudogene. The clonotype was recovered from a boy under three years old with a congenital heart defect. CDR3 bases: TGTGCAAGTCGCTTAGCGACTAGCGGGAGGGCCTGCGATGAGCAGTTCTTC. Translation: CASRLATSGRACDEQFF.